Each of the 5 T cell receptor beta chains below was sequenced from the same sample in a study of molecular identifiers for immune sequencing clone quantification. TCRdb analysed the PCR reads with MiXCR anew, one entry per CDR3 protein. Among over 50,000 distinct CDR3 sequences listed, 36% were seen once. The sample consisted of naive CD8+ T cells from blood, with Jurkat cell RNA spiked in. Regarding subset: FACS-sorted CD8+CD4-CCR7+CD45RA+ naive T cells. The receptors come from a human donor in good health. Some libraries in this study had Jurkat cell RNA spiked in.

The chain employs TRBV20-1 and TRBJ2-1; 12 bases align to TRBD2. The CDR3 runs to 17 residues. Germline assignment: CDR1 DFQATT and CDR2 SNEGSKA (reference sequence). V shed 0 bases and J 9 bases; nucleotides not matched to a gene: 12. CDR3 in amino acids: CSARDFRWTSGTGEQFF. The CDR3 region has the DNA TGCAGTGCTAGAGATTTTCGATGGACTAGCGGGACCGGTGAGCAGTTCTTC.

This chain uses TRBV5-8 with TRBJ2-3, with TRBD2 matching over 8 bases. The V and J ends lost 3 bases and 2 bases, in that order; junction bases with no gene match: 5. The CDR3 has 15 residues. Germline V gene lookup returns CDR1 SGHTS and CDR2 YDEGEE. The DNA of the CDR3 is TGTGCCAGCAGCTCGGGGGGGTACCACACAGATACGCAGTATTTT. Protein product: CASSSGGYHTDTQYF.

Worth noting for this clonotype: Being one base from a much bigger clone, this may be a read error. This chain links TRBV29-1 with TRBJ2-3; D may be TRBD2 (6 bases). CDR1 SQVTM and CDR2 ANQGSEA come from the germline V gene. V shed 4 bases and J shed 0 bases, with 11 bases lying between them. CDR3 length: 14 amino acids. CDR3 protein: CSVGGGTSTDTQYF. DNA of the CDR3: TGCAGCGTTGGAGGCGGGACCAGCACAGATACGCAGTATTTT.

A remark on this clonotype: Germline and junction disagree at one end, which may indicate a read error. This CDR3 reads CASSQQNAEAFF. The DNA for the CDR3 is TGTGCCAGTAGTCAGCAGAACGCTGAAGCTTTCTTT. The chain joins TRBV19 to TRBJ1-1; D call uncertain. Germline CDR1 is LNHDA and CDR2 is SQIVND (reference sequence). The CDR3 has 12 amino acids.

Notes on this clonotype: One end of the junction fails to match germline, which may point to a read error. CDR3 sequence reads: CAGSLLDVSKSAPYNEQFF. DNA for the CDR3: TGTGCCGGCAGTTTATTGGACGTGTCCAAATCGGCCCCCTACAATGAGCAGTTCTTC. The J gene is TRBJ2-1, the V gene TRBV12-3 or TRBV12-4; D remains ambiguous. The CDR3 is made up of 19 amino acids.